The following is a TCR beta chain sequence with its context. V was shortened by 0 bases and J by 3 bases, with 16 bases between the two germline ends. This CDR3 contains 18 residues. The germline CDR1 and CDR2 sequences are SGHRS and YFSETQ. Sequencing used immunoSEQ multiplex PCR; TCRdb keeps in-frame clones, though not all of them. The sample has 90,000 or so clones, approximately 86% seen once. The sample is drawn from a study of T cell responses to AZD1222 COVID-19 vaccine. The input for sequencing was peripheral blood, taken on day 0 of AZD1222 vaccination. The V gene is TRBV5-1, the J gene TRBJ2-6; D could derive from TRBD1 or TRBD2 (6 bases each). The clonotype originates from an adult in good health. CDR3 nucleotide sequence: TGCGCCAGCAGCTTGGCGGGGGTTCAGGGGAATGGGGCCAACGTCCTGACTTTC. It codes for CASSLAGVQGNGANVLTF.